This TCR beta chain was sequenced during a study of preoperative IRX-2 immunotherapy in early breast cancer. From germline, CDR1 is LNHDA and CDR2 SQIVND (reference sequence). V lost 8 bases and J 0 bases, leaving 11 bases between the germline ends. This CDR3 comprises 15 residues. As for treatment: preoperative locoregional IRX-2 cytokine immunotherapy. Samples came from a phase Ib trial of preoperative locoregional IRX-2 cytokine immunotherapy. The method was immunoSEQ multiplex PCR; TCRdb's version includes in-frame clones alone and lacks a portion of them. The table has 1,000 to 1,300 clones, roughly 74% seen once.

The TCR sequence derives from a human donor with breast cancer. The starting material was tumor tissue, obtained before IRX-2 immunotherapy. The V gene is TRBV19, the J gene TRBJ2-6; D is unclear. This CDR3 reads CASGPGDSGANVLTF. CDR3 coding DNA: TGTGCCAGTGGGCCGGGTGACTCTGGGGCCAACGTCCTGACTTTC.